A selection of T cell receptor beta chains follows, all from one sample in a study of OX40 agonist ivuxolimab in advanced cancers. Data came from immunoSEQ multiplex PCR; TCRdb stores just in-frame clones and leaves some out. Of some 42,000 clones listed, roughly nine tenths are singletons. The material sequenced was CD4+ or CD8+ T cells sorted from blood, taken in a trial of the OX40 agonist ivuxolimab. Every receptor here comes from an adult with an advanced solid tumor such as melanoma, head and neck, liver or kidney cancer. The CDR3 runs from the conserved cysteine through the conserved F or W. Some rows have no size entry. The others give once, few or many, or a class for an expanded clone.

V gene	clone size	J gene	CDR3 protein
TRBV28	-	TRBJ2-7	CASSSTYPARGVYEQYF
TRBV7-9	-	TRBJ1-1	CASSSDSYEAFF
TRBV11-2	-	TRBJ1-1	CASSLGGSRRTEAFF
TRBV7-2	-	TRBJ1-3	CASSLWGLSGNTIYF
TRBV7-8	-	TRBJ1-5	CASSLAGGTTNQPQHF
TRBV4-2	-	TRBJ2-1	CASSQVMGQGSHNEQFF
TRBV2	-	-	CASKRQGDYEQYF
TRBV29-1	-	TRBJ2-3	CSVEEGGTDTQYF
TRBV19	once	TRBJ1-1	CASSPITTPMNTEAFF
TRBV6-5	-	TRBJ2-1	CASSLQRDRNEQFF
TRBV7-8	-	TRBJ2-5	CASSGTGSRKETQYF
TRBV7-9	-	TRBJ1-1	CATTGTATEAFF
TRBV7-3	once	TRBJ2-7	CASSPRAGAFYEQYF
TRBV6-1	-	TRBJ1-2	CASSGQGLHYTF
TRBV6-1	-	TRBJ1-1	CASSVRDRESEAFF
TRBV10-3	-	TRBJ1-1	CAGSTQGNTEAFF
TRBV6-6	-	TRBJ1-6	CASNGGGGSPLHF
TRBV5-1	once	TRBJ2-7	CASSLVGGQRDEQYF
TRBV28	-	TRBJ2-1	CASSLLASGRNRGDEQFF
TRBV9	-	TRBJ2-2	CASSPGLAVANTGELFF
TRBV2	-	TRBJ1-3	CASSEVPGGTGNTIYF
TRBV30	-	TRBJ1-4	CAWSVGLTNEKLFF
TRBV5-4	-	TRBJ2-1	CASSFGSSGGYNEQFF
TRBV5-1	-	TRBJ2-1	CASSPLGEGSYNEQFF
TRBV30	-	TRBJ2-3	CAWSGKSGGTDTQYF
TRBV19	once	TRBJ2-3	CASSATGGTDTQYF
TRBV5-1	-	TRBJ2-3	CASSLRGQVGDTQYF
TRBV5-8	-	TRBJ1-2	CASSSVRTGGDGYTF
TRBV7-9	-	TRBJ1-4	CASSYGRGRSNEKLFF